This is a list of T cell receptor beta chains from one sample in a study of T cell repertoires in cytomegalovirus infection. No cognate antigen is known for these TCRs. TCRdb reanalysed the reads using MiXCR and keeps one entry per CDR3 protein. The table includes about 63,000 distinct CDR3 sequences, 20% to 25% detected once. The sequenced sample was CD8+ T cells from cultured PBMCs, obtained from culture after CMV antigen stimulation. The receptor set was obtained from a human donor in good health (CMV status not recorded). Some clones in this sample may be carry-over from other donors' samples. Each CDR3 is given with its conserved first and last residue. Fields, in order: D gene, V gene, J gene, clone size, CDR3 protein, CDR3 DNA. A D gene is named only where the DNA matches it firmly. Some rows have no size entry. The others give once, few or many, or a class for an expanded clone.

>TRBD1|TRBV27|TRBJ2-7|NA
CASSLLVRDRDEQYF
TGTGCCAGCAGTTTATTGGTCCGGGACAGGGACGAGCAGTACTTC
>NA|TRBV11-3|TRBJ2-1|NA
CASSLGVGNEQFF
TGTGCCAGCAGCTTGGGCGTTGGGAATGAGCAGTTCTTC
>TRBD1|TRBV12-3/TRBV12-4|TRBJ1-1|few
CASSPTGAGTEAFF
TGTGCCAGCAGCCCGACAGGGGCCGGGACTGAAGCTTTCTTT
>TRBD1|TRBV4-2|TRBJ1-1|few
CASSAQRRGRLLDTEAFF
TGTGCCAGCAGCGCCCAGAGAAGGGGGCGCCTTCTGGACACTGAAGCTTTCTTT
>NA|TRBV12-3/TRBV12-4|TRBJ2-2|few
CASSSILGGELFF
TGTGCCAGCAGTTCTATCTTAGGCGGGGAGCTGTTTTTT
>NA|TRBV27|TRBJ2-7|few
CASSLNPASYEQYF
TGTGCCAGCAGTTTAAATCCTGCCTCCTACGAGCAGTACTTC
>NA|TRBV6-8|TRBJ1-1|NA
CASSYSSISDYTEAFF
TGTGCCAGCAGTTACTCGAGTATCAGTGATTACACTGAAGCTTTCTTT
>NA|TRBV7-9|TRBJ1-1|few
CASSPQGNTEAFF
TGTGCCAGCAGCCCACAGGGTAACACTGAAGCTTTCTTT
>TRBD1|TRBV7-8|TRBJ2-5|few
CASQRGTGRQETQYF
TGTGCCAGCCAAAGGGGGACAGGGCGTCAAGAGACCCAGTACTTC
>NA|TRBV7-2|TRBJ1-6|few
CASSLGTAGISPLHF
TGTGCCAGCAGCTTGGGGACCGCAGGAATTTCACCCCTCCACTTT
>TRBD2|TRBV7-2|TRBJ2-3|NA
CASSFSGGATDTQYF
TGTGCCAGCAGTTTTAGCGGGGGGGCCACAGATACGCAGTATTTT
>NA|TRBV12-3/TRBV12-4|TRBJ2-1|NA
CASSLGRGPYNEQFF
TGTGCCAGCAGTTTAGGGCGGGGGCCATACAATGAGCAGTTCTTC
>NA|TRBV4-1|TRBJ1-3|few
CASSRLDSYDSGNTIYF
TGCGCCAGCAGTCGCCTTGACAGTTACGACTCTGGAAACACCATATATTTT
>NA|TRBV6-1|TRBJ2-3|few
CASSGRGGQYF
TGTGCCAGCAGTGGAAGAGGTGGGCAGTATTTT
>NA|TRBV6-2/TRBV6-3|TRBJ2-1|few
CASSYPDNEQFF
TGTGCCAGCAGTTACCCAGACAATGAGCAGTTCTTC
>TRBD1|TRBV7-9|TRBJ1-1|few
CASSLGQGTAEAFF
TGTGCCAGCAGCTTGGGACAGGGGACAGCGGAAGCTTTCTTT
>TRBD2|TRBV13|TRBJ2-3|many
CASSLRLALTDTQYF
TGTGCCAGCAGCTTGCGACTAGCCCTCACAGATACGCAGTATTTT
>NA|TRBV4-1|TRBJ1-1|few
CASSQGPVNTEAFF
TGCGCCAGCAGCCAAGGTCCAGTGAACACTGAAGCTTTCTTT
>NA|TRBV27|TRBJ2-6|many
CASSPYVLDTLSFSGANVLTF
TGTGCCAGCAGTCCCTATGTTTTAGACACGCTGTCTTTCTCTGGGGCCAACGTCCTGACTTTC
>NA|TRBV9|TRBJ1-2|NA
CASSPGGYTF
TGTGCCAGCAGCCCCGGAGGCTACACCTTC
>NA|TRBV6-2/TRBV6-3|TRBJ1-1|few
CASSYLYLRVAFF
TGTGCCAGCAGTTACCTGTATTTGAGGGTAGCTTTCTTT
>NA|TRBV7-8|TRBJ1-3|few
CASSLERASSGNTIYF
TGTGCCAGCAGCTTAGAGCGAGCTAGCTCTGGAAACACCATATATTTT
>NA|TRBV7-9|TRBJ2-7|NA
CASSYQRDEQYF
TGTGCCAGCAGCTACCAGCGGGACGAGCAGTACTTC
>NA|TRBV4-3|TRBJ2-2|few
CASSYMWESNTGELFF
TGCGCCAGCAGCTACATGTGGGAATCGAACACCGGGGAGCTGTTTTTT
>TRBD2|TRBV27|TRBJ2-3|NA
CASSLRLAGAGAVPDTQYF
TGTGCCAGCAGTTTGCGGCTAGCGGGGGCCGGAGCGGTACCAGATACGCAGTATTTT
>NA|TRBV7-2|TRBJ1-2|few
CASSFGTLEGYTF
TGTGCCAGCAGCTTCGGGACTCTGGAGGGCTACACCTTC
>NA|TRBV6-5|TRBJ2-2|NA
CASSYSPGTVNTGELFF
TGTGCCAGCAGTTACTCTCCAGGGACGGTGAACACCGGGGAGCTGTTTTTT
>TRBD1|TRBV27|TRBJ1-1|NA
CASSLQGARRTEAFF
TGTGCCAGCAGTCTGCAGGGGGCGCGGAGGACTGAAGCTTTCTTT
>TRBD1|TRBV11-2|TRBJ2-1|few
CASSGGQGAVNEQFF
TGTGCCAGCAGTGGGGGACAGGGGGCTGTCAATGAGCAGTTCTTC
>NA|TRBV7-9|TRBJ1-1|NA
CASSPGPMNTEAFF
TGTGCCAGCAGCCCCGGGCCCATGAACACTGAAGCTTTCTTT
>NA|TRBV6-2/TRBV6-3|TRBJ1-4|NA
CASRGDLGFEKLFF
TGTGCCAGCCGGGGTGACCTAGGATTTGAAAAACTGTTTTTT
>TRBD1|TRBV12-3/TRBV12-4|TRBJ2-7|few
CASSPVLQGYSYEQYF
TGTGCCAGCAGTCCCGTTTTACAGGGGTACTCCTACGAGCAGTACTTC
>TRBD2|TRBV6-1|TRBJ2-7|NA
CASSAPPAGGEQYF
TGTGCCAGCAGTGCCCCTCCGGCGGGGGGCGAGCAGTACTTC
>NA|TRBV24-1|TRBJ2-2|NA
CATSDSSGRPGELFF
TGTGCCACCAGTGATTCCTCGGGGAGACCCGGGGAGCTGTTTTTT
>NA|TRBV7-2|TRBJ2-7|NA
CASSLSNRRDDEQYF
TGTGCCAGCAGCTTATCAAACCGGAGGGACGACGAGCAGTACTTC
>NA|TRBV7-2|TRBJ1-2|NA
CASATGGSVSYGYTF
TGTGCCAGCGCTACCGGGGGATCCGTTTCCTATGGCTACACCTTC
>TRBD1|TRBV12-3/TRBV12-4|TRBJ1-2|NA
CASSFQGQDGYTF
TGTGCCAGCAGTTTTCAGGGACAGGATGGCTACACCTTC
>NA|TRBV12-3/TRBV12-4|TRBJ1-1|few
CASRPSGNTEAFF
TGTGCCAGCAGACCCTCGGGGAACACTGAAGCTTTCTTT